The T cell receptor (beta chain) under discussion was sequenced for a study of memory CD4+ T cells and cytomegalovirus serostatus. Study observations and caveats: About 40% of the roughly 150 known CMV-associated TCRbeta sequences appeared in CD4+ memory. Median bootstrapped AUC for CMV status was approximately 0.95 originally, 0.75 to 0.91 US-trained.

Remarks on this clone: The antigen is undetermined.

As processed by the authors: After removing out-of-frame reads, around 2,000,000 distinct TCRbeta sequences remained. Libraries were prepared by immunoSEQ multiplex PCR; TCRdb keeps only in-frame clonotypes and omits some of them. V and J calls and clone size are copied from that table; D and trimming were computed from the DNA. The sample has around 60,000 clones; approximately 82% are singletons. The sort gate was single viable CD3+CD4+CD8-CD45RO+ cells for memory CD4+ T cells. Total CD4+ T cells were enriched by CD4 positive selection. The CDR3 contains 15 residues. V was cut by 7 bases and J by 2 bases, with 12 bases left in between. From germline, CDR1 is MDHEN and CDR2 SYDVKM.

Sequencing was performed on memory CD4+ T cells from blood. This receptor was taken from an adult in good health and CMV-seronegative. Some clones in this sample may be carry-over from other donors' samples. The chain combines TRBV28 with TRBJ1-6; the D is unclear. The CDR3 sequence: CASTPARTYNSPLHF. CDR3 in DNA: TGTGCCAGCACCCCAGCGAGGACCTATAATTCACCCCTCCACTTT.